The 30 T cell receptor beta chains below come from one sample, sequenced in a study of blood T cells in healthy people across ages. Together with a sample-barcoded 5' primer, a J-beta primer mix was included in a second PCR lasting about 7 to 12 cycles. TCRdb reprocessed the 5' RACE reads with MiXCR, giving one entry per CDR3 protein. The table includes 900,000 to 950,000 distinct CDR3 sequences, 29% detected once. These same data were also listed under a study on T cells of mothers and their children.

The specimen was blood. Every receptor here comes from a woman aged 40 to 55 in good health.

J is TRBJ2-1 and V is TRBV20-1, with D perhaps matching TRBD2 (6 bases). Germline CDR1 is DFQATT and CDR2 is SNEGSKA (reference sequence). The CDR3 length is 12 residues. CDR3 sequence (DNA): TGCAGCCTGCGGGGCCTTTACAATGAGCAGTTCTTC. Its protein product is CSLRGLYNEQFF.

In its sample, this clonotype was seen many times. V gene TRBV5-5 combines with J gene TRBJ1-1, with D tentatively TRBD1 (6 bases). CDR3 length equals 14 residues. The V gene's germline CDR1 is SGHKS and CDR2 YYEKEE (reference sequence). V lost 4 bases and J lost 1, with 11 bases in between. The CDR3 spells CASSRDTTNTEAFF. CDR3 nucleotide sequence: TGTGCCAGCAGCAGGGACACGACGAACACTGAAGCTTTCTTT. The full variable domain, rest sourced from reference TRBV5-5 and TRBJ1-1, is DAGVTQSPTHLIKTRGQQVTLRCSPISGHKSVSWYQQVLGQGPQFIFQYYEKEERGRGNFPDRFSARQFPNYSSELNVNALLLGDSALYLCASSRDTTNTEAFFGQGTRLTVV.

This clonotype was seen at least ten times. This chain links TRBV7-9 with TRBJ2-3; D may be TRBD2 (5 bases). The CDR3 has 10 amino acids. Trimming removed 5 bases from V and 11 bases from J, with 8 bases in between. CDR1 and CDR2 from the germline V gene are SEHNR and FQNEAQ (reference sequence). For the CDR3, the DNA is TGTGCCAGCAGCCCGGGGAGGCAGTATTTT. This translates into CASSPGRQYF.

This clonotype was recorded at least ten times. CDR3 coding DNA: TGCAGTGCTCTTAAACTAGAGACTAACCAGTACTTC. It specifies CSALKLETNQYF. The gene calls are TRBV20-1 and TRBJ2-5, with D possibly TRBD2 on 5 matching bases. The CDR3 contains 12 residues. Per germline, CDR1 DFQATT and CDR2 SNEGSKA (reference sequence). V lost 5 bases, J lost 10 bases, and 17 bases lay in between.

This chain links TRBV3-1 with TRBJ2-7; D is unresolved. Trimming pared 3 bases from V and 4 bases from J, leaving 7 bases between. The CDR3 is made up of 12 amino acids. Germline loops: CDR1 LGHDT, CDR2 YNNKEL (reference sequence). CDR3 in amino acids: CASSQTVYEQYF. CDR3 nucleotide sequence: TGTGCCAGCAGCCAGACGGTTTACGAGCAGTACTTC.

The rearrangement links TRBV29-1 to TRBJ1-1; no clear D gene. V lost 0 bases and J 4 bases, leaving 0 bases between the germline ends. Germline V lookup: CDR1 SQVTM, CDR2 ANQGSEA. The CDR3 contains 10 residues. CDR3 sequence: CSVEDTEAFF. In DNA, the CDR3 is TGCAGCGTTGAAGACACTGAAGCTTTCTTT.

Details on this clonotype: A read error may account for a junction end that differs from germline. The chain is built from TRBV28 and TRBJ1-4; weak D call: TRBD1 (5 bases). CDR1 and CDR2 from the germline V gene are MDHEN and SYDVKM. The CDR3 extends over 14 amino acids. The CDR3 sequence is CASRRGRGYEKPFF. As DNA, the CDR3 is TGTGCCAGCAGGCGGGGACGGGGCTATGAAAAACCGTTTTTT.

The chain couples TRBV5-1 to TRBJ2-7, with 10 positions matching TRBD1. Germline CDR1 and CDR2: SGHRS and YFSETQ. J was trimmed by 3 bases and V by 3 bases; bases with no gene match: 6. CDR3 length equals 15 residues. This CDR3 is CASSSEGTGDYEQYF. The CDR3 DNA sequence: TGCGCCAGCAGCTCGGAGGGGACAGGGGACTACGAGCAGTACTTC.

The CDR3 loop is CASSLEGLGPEAFF. As DNA, the CDR3 is TGCGCCAGCAGCTTAGAGGGGCTGGGGCCTGAAGCTTTCTTT. The chain links TRBV5-1 to TRBJ1-1, with a possible D match to TRBD1 (5 bases). Trimming shortened V by 2 bases and J by 6 bases, and 14 bases separated the two germline ends. The CDR3 contains 14 residues. Germline lookup yields CDR1 SGHRS and CDR2 YFSETQ.

This rearrangement joins TRBV7-9 to TRBJ2-1; D gene ambiguous. The germline CDR1 and CDR2 sequences are SEHNR and FQNEAQ (reference sequence). Trimming removed 3 bases from V and 2 bases from J, with 11 bases in between. The CDR3 loop spans 15 amino acids. The CDR3 protein is CASSLGVGTYNEQFF. The CDR3 DNA reads TGTGCCAGCAGCTTGGGTGTAGGAACCTACAATGAGCAGTTCTTC.

As to this clonotype: This could be a read error, since a much larger clone is one nucleotide away. The rearrangement joins TRBV7-2 to TRBJ2-4; weak D call: TRBD1 (6 bases). The CDR3 has 14 amino acids. Trimming took off 0 bases at V and 15 bases at J, with 18 bases between the two ends. Germline CDR1 and CDR2: SGHTA and FQGNSA. CDR3 sequence (DNA): TGTGCCAGCAGCTTAGCGACAGGTTTTGGCGAGCGGTACTTC. Translating gives CASSLATGFGERYF.

This clonotype has a handful of counts. The CDR3 here is CASSHTGSSYEQYF. The CDR3 bases are TGCGCCAGCAGCCATACAGGGTCCTCCTACGAGCAGTACTTC. This chain connects TRBV5-1 to TRBJ2-7; tentatively, D is TRBD1 (6 bases). V was shortened by 4 bases and J by 0 bases, with 11 bases between the two germline ends. Germline assignment: CDR1 SGHRS and CDR2 YFSETQ. The CDR3 totals 14 residues.

This clonotype occurred a few times. This probably arose from a read error, given a far larger clone one base away. J is TRBJ1-1 and V is TRBV20-1, with D maybe TRBD1 (5 bases). V was trimmed by 0 bases and J by 4 bases, leaving 9 bases between them. The CDR3 consists of 13 residues. Germline CDR1 DFQATT, CDR2 SNEGSKA (reference sequence). CDR3 nucleotide sequence: TGCAGTGCTAGAGATGTGGGGGGCACTGAAGCTTTCTTT. Encoded protein: CSARDVGGTEAFF.

The chain couples TRBV3-1 to TRBJ2-5; 7 bases agree with TRBD2. The end of the DNA fits TRBJ2-7 better, so the J call may be wrong. From germline, CDR1 is LGHDT and CDR2 YNNKEL (reference sequence). The CDR3 has 17 amino acids. The CDR3 here is CASSHALGSAGRGEQYF. CDR3 sequence (DNA): TGTGCCAGCAGCCACGCACTGGGTTCGGCGGGGAGGGGCGAGCAGTACTTC.

Worth noting for this clonotype: A much larger clone sits a single nucleotide away, making a read error possible. The chain couples TRBV28 to TRBJ2-4; D is possibly TRBD1 (5 bases). The CDR3 is made up of 13 amino acids. CDR1 and CDR2 from the germline V gene are MDHEN and SYDVKM. Trimming removed 7 bases at V and 13 bases at J, with 20 bases between. CDR3 residues: CASTLDNYNEQYF. CDR3 sequence (DNA): TGTGCCAGCACCTTGGACAACTACAATGAGCAGTACTTC.

This clonotype came up many times. J is TRBJ2-7 and V is TRBV11-2; either TRBD1 or TRBD2 may fit D (6 bases each). The CDR3 runs 15 residues. Per the germline V gene, CDR1 is SGHAT and CDR2 is FQNNGV. Trimming cost V 2 bases and J 0 bases, with 11 bases left between them. The CDR3 DNA reads as TGTGCCAGCAGCTTAATTGGGGGGCCCTCCTACGAGCAGTACTTC. It codes for CASSLIGGPSYEQYF. Supplemented by reference TRBV11-2 and TRBJ2-7, the full variable domain reads EAGVAQSPRYKIIEKRQSVAFWCNPISGHATLYWYQQILGQGPKLLIQFQNNGVVDDSQLPKDRFSAERLKGVDSTLKIQPAKLEDSAVYLCASSLIGGPSYEQYFGPGTRLTVT.

V is TRBV24-1 and J is TRBJ2-1; 7 nucleotides align to TRBD1. TRBJ2-7 explains the end of the DNA better; the J call may be wrong. The CDR3 has 17 amino acids. Germline assignment: CDR1 KGHDR and CDR2 SFDVKD. The CDR3, as DNA: TGTGCCACCAGTGATTTGCAAGGGGACAGCCTCTACAATGAGCAGTACTTC. It encodes CATSDLQGDSLYNEQYF.

The chain is built from TRBV5-1 and TRBJ1-1, with D uncertain. The germline V gene encodes CDR1 SGHRS and CDR2 YFSETQ. This CDR3 has 15 residues. Trimming cost V 0 bases and J 0 bases, with 9 bases left between them. This CDR3 reads CASSLEGPLNTEAFF. The CDR3, as DNA: TGCGCCAGCAGCTTGGAGGGCCCGTTGAACACTGAAGCTTTCTTT.

This clonotype came up many times. This chain uses TRBV20-1 with TRBJ2-1; 8 bases are shared with TRBD2. This CDR3 is built from 15 residues. Germline CDR1 and CDR2: DFQATT and SNEGSKA (reference sequence). After removal of 0 bases from V and 9 bases from J, the junction contained 10 bases not matched to a gene. This chain's CDR3 is CSAREGLAGDREQFF. CDR3 DNA: TGCAGTGCTAGAGAAGGTCTAGCGGGTGACCGTGAGCAGTTCTTC.

V gene TRBV12-3 or TRBV12-4 combines with J gene TRBJ1-2, with D perhaps matching TRBD1 (5 bases). There are 16 residues in the CDR3. V lost 0 bases to trimming and J lost 4 bases, with 15 bases between them. CDR3 nucleotides: TGTGCCAGCAGTTTAGCCCTAAAACCAGGGACCTATGGCTACACCTTC. It specifies CASSLALKPGTYGYTF.

There are a few counts of this clonotype. This sequence joins TRBV2 and TRBJ2-7; possibly TRBD1 for D (6 bases). Trimming left V 7 bases short and J 6 bases short, with 16 bases between. Germline V lookup: CDR1 SNHLY, CDR2 FYNNEI. This CDR3 comprises 13 residues. Written as DNA, the CDR3 is TGTGCCAGCACGCTCCAGGGGCTCTCCGAGCAGTACTTC. Its translation: CASTLQGLSEQYF.

This clonotype was counted at least ten times. The genes are TRBV3-1 and TRBJ2-5; TRBD2 matches 11 bases. The length of the CDR3 is 15 residues. CDR1 and CDR2 (germline): LGHDT, YNNKEL (reference sequence). V shed 4 bases, J shed 7 bases, and the junction held 8 bases outside the gene matches. The chain's CDR3 is CASSPTLAGAGTQYF. The CDR3 DNA follows: TGTGCCAGCAGCCCAACACTAGCGGGGGCTGGGACCCAGTACTTC.

This clonotype was found many times. CDR3 sequence (DNA): TGCGCCAGCAGCCAAGAGACAGGGAGGGATGGCTACACCTTC. It codes for CASSQETGRDGYTF. This sequence joins TRBV4-1 and TRBJ1-2, with 7 bases lining up with TRBD1. The CDR3 is 14 residues long. CDR1 MGHRA and CDR2 YSYEKL come from the germline V gene. V lost 0 bases to trimming and J lost 6 bases; unmatched junction nucleotides: 4.

At least ten counts were recorded for this clonotype. The rearrangement joins TRBV6-2 or TRBV6-3 to TRBJ2-5, with TRBD2 matching over 13 bases. CDR1 is MNHEY and CDR2 is SVGEGT in the germline V gene. This CDR3 region has 18 residues. After removal of 3 bases from V and 0 bases from J, the junction contained 7 bases not matched to a gene. CDR3 region: CASSYSGTSGANQETQYF. Written as DNA, the CDR3 is TGTGCCAGCAGTTATTCTGGGACTAGCGGGGCCAACCAAGAGACCCAGTACTTC.

This clonotype was observed a few times. This sequence joins TRBV6-8 and TRBJ2-5, with 10 positions matching TRBD2. V was clipped by 2 bases and J by 1 base; unmatched bases: 10. The CDR3 sequence is 18 residues long. From germline, CDR1 is MNHGY and CDR2 SAAAGT. The CDR3 DNA sequence: TGTGCCAGCAGTTACGACCCCGAGGTAGCGGGGGGCCAAGAGACCCAGTACTTC. Residues: CASSYDPEVAGGQETQYF.

V is TRBV2 and J is TRBJ1-2; 9 bases line up with TRBD1. The V gene's germline CDR1 is SNHLY and CDR2 FYNNEI. Trimming at V came to 6 bases and at J to 6 bases, leaving 5 bases not matched to a gene. This CDR3 comprises 13 residues. DNA of the CDR3: TGTGCCAGCAGGGGACAGGGCAGAGATGGCTACACCTTC. Translation: CASRGQGRDGYTF.

The chain joins TRBV9 to TRBJ2-1; possible D gene TRBD1, 6 bases. Per the germline V gene, CDR1 is SGDLS and CDR2 is YYNGEE. V lost 4 bases and J lost 7, with 21 bases in between. The CDR3 runs 16 residues. The DNA of the CDR3 is TGTGCCAGCAGCCTACTTCTCTGGGGGCGCATTAATGAGCAGTTCTTC. It translates to CASSLLLWGRINEQFF.

Of note for this clonotype: It may be a read error: a sequence one base away is much more abundant. J is TRBJ2-4 and V is TRBV12-3 or TRBV12-4; perhaps TRBD1 as D (6 bases). V was shortened by 4 bases and J by 13 bases, with 23 bases between the two germline ends. The CDR3 is 15 residues long. In DNA, the CDR3 is TGTGCCAGCAGTTCCCGAGACAGGTCCCTCAATGAGCAGTACTTC. It translates to CASSSRDRSLNEQYF.

There are many counts of this clonotype. The chain uses TRBV4-3 and TRBJ2-1; TRBD2 matches at 7 bases. The junction had 1 base not matched to a gene; V was cut back by 1 base and J by 1 base. Germline V lookup: CDR1 LGHNA, CDR2 YSLEER. The CDR3 extends over 15 amino acids. The CDR3 DNA sequence: TGCGCCAGCAGCCAAGGGGGGGGGTCCTACAATGAGCAGTTCTTC. Its protein is CASSQGGGSYNEQFF.

V and J are TRBV7-9 and TRBJ1-2; no clear D gene. This CDR3 spans 15 amino acids. Deletions cut 1 base from V and 5 bases from J, with 14 bases between. Per germline, CDR1 SEHNR and CDR2 FQNEAQ (reference sequence). CDR3 DNA sequence: TGTGCCAGCAGCTTAGTTCCCGCATCTGATTATGGCTACACCTTC. Encoded protein: CASSLVPASDYGYTF. The full variable domain, with the rest looked up from reference TRBV7-9 and TRBJ1-2, is DTGVSQNPRHKITKRGQNVTFRCDPISEHNRLYWYRQTLGQGPEFLTYFQNEAQLEKSRLLSDRFSAERPKGSFSTLEIQRTEQGDSAMYLCASSLVPASDYGYTFGSGTRLTVV.